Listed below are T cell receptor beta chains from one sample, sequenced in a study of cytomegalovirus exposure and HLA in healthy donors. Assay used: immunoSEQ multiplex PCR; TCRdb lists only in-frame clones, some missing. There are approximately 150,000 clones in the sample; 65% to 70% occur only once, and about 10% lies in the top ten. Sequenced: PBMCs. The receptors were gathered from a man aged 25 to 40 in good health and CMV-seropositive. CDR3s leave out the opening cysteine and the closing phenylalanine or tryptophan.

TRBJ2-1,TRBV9,ASSVGDGRGNEQF
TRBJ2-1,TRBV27,ASSRRVGTLYNEQF
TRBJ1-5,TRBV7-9,SSSLVSGPQH
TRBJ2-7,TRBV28,ASTVGGGFGIVTNEQY
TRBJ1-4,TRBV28,ASSYPLGTELNEKLF
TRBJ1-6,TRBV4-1,ASSQDRETGRNSPLH
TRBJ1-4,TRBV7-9,ASQEANEKLF
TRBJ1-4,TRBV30,AWSSSDREKLF
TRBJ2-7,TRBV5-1,ASSLAGQAYEQY
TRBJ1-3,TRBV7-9,ASSSQRERGLLWGNTIY
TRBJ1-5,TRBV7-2,ASSQYRGSGNQPQH
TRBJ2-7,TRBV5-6,ASSFDRPSYEQY
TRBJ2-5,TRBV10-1,ASSPKIAGEETQY
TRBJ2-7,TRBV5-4,ASSLVLAGGYEQY
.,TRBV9,ASSPRLAGGPSYEQY